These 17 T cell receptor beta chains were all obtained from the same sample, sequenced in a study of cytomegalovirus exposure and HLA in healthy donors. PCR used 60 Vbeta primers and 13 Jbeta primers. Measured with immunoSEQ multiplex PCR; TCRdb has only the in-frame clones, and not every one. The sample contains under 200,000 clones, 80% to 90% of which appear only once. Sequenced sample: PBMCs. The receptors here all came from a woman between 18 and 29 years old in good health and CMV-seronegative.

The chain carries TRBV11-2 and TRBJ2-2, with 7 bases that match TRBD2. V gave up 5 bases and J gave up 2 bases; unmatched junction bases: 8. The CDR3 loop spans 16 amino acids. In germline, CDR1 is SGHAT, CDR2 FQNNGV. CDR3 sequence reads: CASSPIGLVNTGELFF. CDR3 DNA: TGTGCCAGCAGCCCTATAGGACTAGTCAACACCGGGGAGCTGTTTTTT.

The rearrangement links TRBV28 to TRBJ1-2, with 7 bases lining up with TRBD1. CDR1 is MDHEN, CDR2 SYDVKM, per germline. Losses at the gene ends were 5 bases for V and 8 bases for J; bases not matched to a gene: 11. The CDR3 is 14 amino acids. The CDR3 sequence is CASSLSQGGEGYTF. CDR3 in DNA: TGTGCCAGCAGTCTCTCGCAGGGGGGAGAGGGCTACACCTTC.

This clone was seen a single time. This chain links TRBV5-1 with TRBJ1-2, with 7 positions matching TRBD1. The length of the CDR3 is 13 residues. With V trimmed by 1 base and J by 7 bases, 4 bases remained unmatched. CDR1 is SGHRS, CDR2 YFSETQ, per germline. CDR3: CASSLTGDSGYTF. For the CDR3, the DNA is TGCGCCAGCAGCTTGACAGGGGACTCTGGCTACACCTTC.

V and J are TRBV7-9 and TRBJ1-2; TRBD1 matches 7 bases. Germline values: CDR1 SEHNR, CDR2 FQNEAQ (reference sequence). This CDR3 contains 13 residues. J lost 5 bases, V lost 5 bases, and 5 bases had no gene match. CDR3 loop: CASSRDSLYGYTF. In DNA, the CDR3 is TGTGCCAGCAGCCGGGACAGCCTTTATGGCTACACCTTC.

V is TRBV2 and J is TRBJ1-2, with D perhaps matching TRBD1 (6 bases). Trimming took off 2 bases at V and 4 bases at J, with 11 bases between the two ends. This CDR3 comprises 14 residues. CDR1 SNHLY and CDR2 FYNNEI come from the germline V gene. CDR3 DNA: TGTGCCAGCAGTGAAACAGGGCGAATCTATGGCTACACCTTC. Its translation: CASSETGRIYGYTF.

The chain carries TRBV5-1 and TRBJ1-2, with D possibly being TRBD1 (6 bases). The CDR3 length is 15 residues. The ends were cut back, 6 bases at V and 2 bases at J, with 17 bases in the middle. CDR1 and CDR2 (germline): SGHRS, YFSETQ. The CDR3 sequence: CASKIEDRFNYGYTF. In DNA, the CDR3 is TGCGCCAGCAAAATCGAGGACAGATTCAACTATGGCTACACCTTC.

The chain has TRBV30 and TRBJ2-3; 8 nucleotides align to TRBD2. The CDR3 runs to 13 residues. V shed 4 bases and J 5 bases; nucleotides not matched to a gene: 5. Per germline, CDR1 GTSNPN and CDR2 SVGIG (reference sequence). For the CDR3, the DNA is TGTGCCTGGAATGCGGGAGGAAGAGATACGCAGTATTTT. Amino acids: CAWNAGGRDTQYF.

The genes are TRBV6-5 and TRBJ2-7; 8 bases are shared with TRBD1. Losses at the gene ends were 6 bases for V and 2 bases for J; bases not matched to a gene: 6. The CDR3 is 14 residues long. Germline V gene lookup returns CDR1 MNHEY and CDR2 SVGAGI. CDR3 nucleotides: TGTGCCAGCAGCCCGACAGGGGAAACCTACGAGCAGTACTTC. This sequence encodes CASSPTGETYEQYF.

This CDR3 reads CASSGGPGVSGNTIYF. The CDR3 coding sequence is TGTGCCAGCAGTGGAGGCCCAGGGGTCTCTGGAAACACCATATATTTT. The chain has TRBV6-1 and TRBJ1-3; weak D call: TRBD1 (6 bases). The germline gives CDR1 MNHNS, CDR2 SASEGT. The CDR3 is 16 amino acids. V was trimmed by 4 bases and J by 0 bases, leaving 13 bases between them.

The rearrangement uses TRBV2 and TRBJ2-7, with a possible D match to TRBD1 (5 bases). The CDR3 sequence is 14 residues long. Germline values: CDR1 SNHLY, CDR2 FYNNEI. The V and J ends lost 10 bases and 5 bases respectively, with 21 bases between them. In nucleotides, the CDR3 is TGTGCCACCAAGACAAATCCAGGGTCAAACGAGCAGTACTTC. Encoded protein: CATKTNPGSNEQYF.

The CDR3 sequence is CASSQDERDSPSYEQYF. CDR3 DNA sequence: TGCGCCAGCAGCCAAGATGAGAGGGACAGTCCCTCCTACGAGCAGTACTTC. V usage is TRBV4-1 and J usage is TRBJ2-7, with TRBD1 matching 7 bases. The CDR3 contains 17 residues. The J segment lost 0 bases and the V segment lost 0 bases, leaving 8 bases of the junction unmatched. Germline V gene lookup returns CDR1 MGHRA and CDR2 YSYEKL.

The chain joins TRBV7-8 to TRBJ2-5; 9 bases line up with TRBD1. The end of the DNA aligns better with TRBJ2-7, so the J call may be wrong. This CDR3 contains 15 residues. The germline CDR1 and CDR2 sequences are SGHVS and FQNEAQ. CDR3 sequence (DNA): TGTGCCAGCAGCCAAGGGGACAGGGAATACTACGAGCAGTACTTC. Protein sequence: CASSQGDREYYEQYF.

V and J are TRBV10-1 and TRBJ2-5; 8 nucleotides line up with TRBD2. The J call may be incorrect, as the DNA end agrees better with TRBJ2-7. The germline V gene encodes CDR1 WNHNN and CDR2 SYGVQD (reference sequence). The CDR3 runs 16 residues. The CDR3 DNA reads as TGCGCCAGCAGTGATCGGGAGGGCGGGAGCCCCTACGAGCAGTACTTC. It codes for CASSDREGGSPYEQYF.

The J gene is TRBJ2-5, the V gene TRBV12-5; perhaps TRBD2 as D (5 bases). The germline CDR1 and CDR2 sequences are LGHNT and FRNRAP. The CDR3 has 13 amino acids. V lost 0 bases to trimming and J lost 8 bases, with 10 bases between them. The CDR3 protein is CASGLVRRSTQYF. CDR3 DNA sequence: TGTGCTAGTGGTTTGGTACGGAGGTCAACCCAGTACTTC.

CDR3 loop: CASSRQGGAEKLFF. CDR3 bases: TGTGCCAGCAGTCGCCAAGGCGGGGCAGAAAAACTGTTTTTT. J is TRBJ1-4 and V is TRBV28; D is possibly TRBD1 (5 bases). The CDR3 runs to 14 residues. Trimming took 5 bases from V and 8 from J, leaving 15 bases between them. Germline V gene lookup returns CDR1 MDHEN and CDR2 SYDVKM.

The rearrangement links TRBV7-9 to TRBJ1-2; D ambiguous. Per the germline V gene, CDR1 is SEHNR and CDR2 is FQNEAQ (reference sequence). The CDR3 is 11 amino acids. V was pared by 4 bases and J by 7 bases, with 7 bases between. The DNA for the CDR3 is TGTGCCAGCAGCTCCGGCGGTGGCTACACCTTC. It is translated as CASSSGGGYTF.

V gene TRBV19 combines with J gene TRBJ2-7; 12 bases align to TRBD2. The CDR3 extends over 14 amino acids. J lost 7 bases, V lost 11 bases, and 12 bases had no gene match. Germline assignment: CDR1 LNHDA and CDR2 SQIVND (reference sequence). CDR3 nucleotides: TGTGCCTCGAGGGCTAGCGGGAGGGCAAGGGAGCAGTACTTC. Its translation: CASRASGRAREQYF. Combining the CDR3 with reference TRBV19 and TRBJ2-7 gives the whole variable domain DGGITQSPKYLFRKEGQNVTLSCEQNLNHDAMYWYRQDPGQGLRLIYYSQIVNDFQKGDIAEGYSVSREKKESFPLTVTSAQKNPTAFYLCASRASGRAREQYFGPGTRLTVT.